These 2 T cell receptor beta chains share one sample of origin, sequenced in a study of T cell repertoires in cytomegalovirus infection. TCRdb ran MiXCR on the reads and lists one entry per CDR3 protein. The sample shows about 230,000 distinct CDR3 sequences, approximately 22% of them seen only once. Sequences were obtained from CD8+ T cells from PBMCs. Every receptor here comes from a human donor in good health (CMV status not recorded). Some clones in this sample may be carry-over from other donors' samples.

This clonotype appeared many times. The chain has TRBV19 and TRBJ2-7, with D unclear. V gave up 3 bases and J gave up 7 bases, with 19 bases separating them. The CDR3 is made up of 15 amino acids. CDR1 is LNHDA, CDR2 SQIVND, per germline (reference sequence). CDR3 region: CASSIPSDTFEEQYF. Written as DNA, the CDR3 is TGTGCCAGTAGTATCCCGTCTGACACATTTGAAGAGCAGTACTTC.

This clonotype was seen only a few times. The chain joins TRBV2 to TRBJ2-3; tentatively, D is TRBD1 or TRBD2 (5 bases each). In germline, CDR1 is SNHLY, CDR2 FYNNEI. There are 15 residues in the CDR3. V lost 3 bases and J 2 bases, leaving 12 bases between the germline ends. The CDR3 sequence: CASSEGTSDTDTQYF. CDR3 DNA: TGTGCCAGCAGTGAGGGGACGTCTGACACAGATACGCAGTATTTT.